One and the same sample provided the 17 T cell receptor beta chains below, sequenced in a study of control samples from healthy donors and cancer patients (dated by TCRdb to 2018 to 2021). The receptor library was made with the immunoSEQ multiplex PCR assay. TCRdb took this table from immuneACCESS and kept in-frame rearrangements with V and J called. Such tables lack part of the clones; where checked against another copy, unresolved V genes explain under half of the gap, and the rest is unexplained. The sample yields approximately 97,000 clones; about 91% were counted once. The ten largest clones add up to roughly 15% of the sample. Sequencing was done on a sample of blood. These receptor sequences come from a man aged 25 to 45 in good health.

Only a few counts were recorded for this clone. The chain is built from TRBV2 and TRBJ2-7; 15 nucleotides align to TRBD2. In germline, CDR1 is SNHLY, CDR2 FYNNEI. CDR3 length: 16 amino acids. Trimming removed 6 bases from V and 6 bases from J; junction bases left unmatched: 9. The CDR3 is CASSRGLAGGQGEQYF. The CDR3 nucleotides are TGTGCCAGCAGCCGGGGACTAGCGGGAGGCCAGGGCGAGCAGTACTTC.

The V gene is TRBV2, the J gene TRBJ1-5; 12 nucleotides agree with TRBD1. CDR3 length: 15 residues. Germline V gene sequence: CDR1 SNHLY, CDR2 FYNNEI. The V gene end was trimmed by 7 bases and the J gene end by 6 bases; junction bases not matched to a gene: 7. The CDR3 sequence: CASTRDRGQGQPQHF. CDR3 DNA: TGTGCCAGCACCCGGGACAGGGGGCAGGGTCAGCCCCAGCATTTT.

This chain uses TRBV6-2 or TRBV6-3 with TRBJ2-7; D gene uncertain. Germline V gene lookup returns CDR1 MNHEY and CDR2 SVGEGT. The CDR3 is 15 residues long. The V and J ends lost 4 bases and 5 bases respectively, with 18 bases between them. As DNA, the CDR3 is TGTGCCAGCAGTTTCGACAATCCCCCCTATAACGAGCAGTACTTC. It translates to CASSFDNPPYNEQYF.

The chain recombines TRBV3-1 (or the pseudogene TRBV3-2) with TRBJ1-5; D gene uncertain. The V and J ends lost 0 bases and 5 bases respectively, with 11 bases between them. This CDR3 has 15 residues. Germline CDR1 is LGHDT and CDR2 is YNNKEL (reference sequence). The CDR3 protein is CASSQDSGVDQPQHF. In nucleotides, the CDR3 is TGTGCCAGCAGCCAAGATTCCGGGGTCGATCAGCCCCAGCATTTT.

V and J are TRBV7-2 and TRBJ2-7; TRBD2 aligns across 11 bases. J gave up 6 bases and V 3 bases, and 7 bases lay outside the gene matches. CDR1 is SGHTA, CDR2 FQGNSA, per germline. The CDR3 sequence is 15 residues long. CDR3: CASSLGIAGGREQYF. CDR3 nucleotide sequence: TGTGCCAGCAGCTTGGGTATAGCGGGAGGGCGCGAGCAGTACTTC.

The chain recombines TRBV30 with TRBJ2-5; 10 positions match TRBD2. The CDR3 is 15 residues long. J lost 4 bases, V lost 1 base, and 6 bases had no gene match. Germline V CDR1 and CDR2: GTSNPN, SVGIG (reference sequence). The CDR3 nucleotides are TGTGCCTGGAGTGGGCTAGCGGGAGTTGGAGAGACCCAGTACTTC. Protein product: CAWSGLAGVGETQYF. Based on the CDR3 plus reference TRBV30 and TRBJ2-5, the full variable domain is SQTIHQWPATLVQPVGSPLSLECTVEGTSNPNLYWYRQAAGRGLQLLFYSVGIGQISSEVPQNLSASRPQDRQFILSSKKLLLSDSGFYLCAWSGLAGVGETQYFGPGTRLLVL.

The chain uses TRBV18 and TRBJ1-5; TRBD1 might be the D (6 bases). Trimming shortened V by 3 bases and J by 2 bases, and 14 bases separated the two germline ends. CDR3 length: 16 amino acids. From germline, CDR1 is KGHSH and CDR2 LQKENI. The CDR3 is CASSPGGGGGNQPQHF. Here the CDR3 DNA reads TGTGCCAGCTCACCTGGGGGGGGCGGAGGCAATCAGCCCCAGCATTTT.

The V and J genes are TRBV7-3 and TRBJ2-7, with 8 bases that match TRBD1. The V and J ends lost 2 bases and 2 bases, in that order; junction bases with no gene match: 5. The CDR3 length is 15 residues. CDR1 and CDR2 (germline): SGHTA, FQGTGA. CDR3 in DNA: TGTGCCAGCAGCTTATATTACAGGGGGGCCTACGAGCAGTACTTC. Translation gives CASSLYYRGAYEQYF.

This chain joins TRBV20-1 and TRBJ2-3; the D is unclear. The CDR3 extends over 11 amino acids. The V end was cut by 5 bases, the J end by 4 bases, with 7 bases between. Per the germline V gene, CDR1 is DFQATT and CDR2 is SNEGSKA (reference sequence). The CDR3 reads CSAFTSDTQYF. The CDR3 nucleotides are TGCAGTGCTTTTACATCAGATACGCAGTATTTT.

The V gene is TRBV2, the J gene TRBJ2-1, with 13 bases identical to TRBD2. Germline values: CDR1 SNHLY, CDR2 FYNNEI. This CDR3 is built from 14 residues. V shed 7 bases and J 6 bases; nucleotides not matched to a gene: 3. The CDR3 loop reads CASTGTSGINEQFF. In DNA, the CDR3 is TGTGCCAGCACCGGGACTAGCGGGATCAATGAGCAGTTCTTC.

The J gene is TRBJ2-3, the V gene TRBV28; a possible D gene is TRBD1 (6 bases). The CDR3 consists of 15 residues. Germline-derived CDR1 and CDR2 are MDHEN and SYDVKM. Deletions cut 1 base from V and 2 bases from J, with 10 bases between. CDR3 coding DNA: TGTGCCAGCAGTTTATTAACAGGGTTCACAGATACGCAGTATTTT. Encoded protein: CASSLLTGFTDTQYF.

The chain combines TRBV9 with TRBJ2-7, with a tentative D call TRBD2 (5 bases). This CDR3 has 16 amino acids. Germline CDR1 and CDR2: SGDLS and YYNGEE. V lost 3 bases and J 6 bases, leaving 22 bases between the germline ends. The CDR3 spells CASSAGRAGLTLEQYF. CDR3 sequence (DNA): TGTGCCAGCAGCGCGGGCCGCGCGGGCTTGACCCTCGAGCAGTACTTC.

V usage is TRBV27 and J usage is TRBJ1-1, with 8 bases that match TRBD1. Trimming removed 8 bases from V and 4 bases from J; junction bases left unmatched: 3. The CDR3 has 12 amino acids. The V gene's germline CDR1 is MNHEY and CDR2 SMNVEV (reference sequence). The CDR3 here is CASGDRSTEAFF. The CDR3 DNA follows: TGTGCCAGCGGGGACAGGTCCACTGAAGCTTTCTTT.

This clone was counted between two and nine times. The chain recombines TRBV7-9 with TRBJ1-5, with a weak D call TRBD1 (6 bases). The CDR3 runs to 17 residues. Germline loops: CDR1 SEHNR, CDR2 FQNEAQ (reference sequence). Trimming cost V 1 base and J 0 bases, with 13 bases left between them. The CDR3 nucleotides read TGTGCCAGCAGCTTAGTCACGGGGGCCTATAGCAATCAGCCCCAGCATTTT. It specifies CASSLVTGAYSNQPQHF.

The gene calls are TRBV2 and TRBJ2-1; D not resolved. CDR1 and CDR2 (germline): SNHLY, FYNNEI. This CDR3 spans 12 amino acids. Trimming took off 3 bases at V and 6 bases at J, with 6 bases between the two ends. The CDR3: CASSELRNEQFF. For the CDR3, the DNA is TGTGCCAGCAGTGAGCTCCGCAATGAGCAGTTCTTC.

The V call is TRBV11-3, the J call TRBJ2-1, with TRBD2 matching 11 bases. The CDR3 has 13 amino acids. The germline V gene encodes CDR1 SGHNT and CDR2 YENEEA. The V gene end was trimmed by 5 bases and the J gene end by 10 bases; junction bases not matched to a gene: 4. CDR3 amino acids: CASSARLAGEQFF. The CDR3 bases are TGTGCCAGCAGCGCCCGACTAGCGGGAGAGCAGTTCTTC.

This clone was seen once. The CDR3 nucleotides are TGTGCCAGCAGCCAAGTCGGACAGGGTTGGGTAGAGAGCACAGATACGCAGTATTTT. Encoded protein: CASSQVGQGWVESTDTQYF. V usage is TRBV14 and J usage is TRBJ2-3; TRBD1 matches 8 bases. The CDR3 is 19 amino acids. Germline trimming cut 1 base from V and 0 bases from J; bases unmatched to any gene: 12. Looked up from germline, CDR1 is SGHDN and CDR2 is FVKESK.